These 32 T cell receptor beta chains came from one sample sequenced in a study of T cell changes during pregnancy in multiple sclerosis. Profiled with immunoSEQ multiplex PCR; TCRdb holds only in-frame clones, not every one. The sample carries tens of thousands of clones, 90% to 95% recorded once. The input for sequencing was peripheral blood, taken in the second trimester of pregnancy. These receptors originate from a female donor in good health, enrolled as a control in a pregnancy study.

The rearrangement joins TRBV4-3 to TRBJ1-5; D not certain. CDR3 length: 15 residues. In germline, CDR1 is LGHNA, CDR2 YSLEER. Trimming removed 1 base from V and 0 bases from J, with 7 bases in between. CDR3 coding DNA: TGCGCCAGCAGCCAAGGAGCGCCTAGCAATCAGCCCCAGCATTTT. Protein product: CASSQGAPSNQPQHF.

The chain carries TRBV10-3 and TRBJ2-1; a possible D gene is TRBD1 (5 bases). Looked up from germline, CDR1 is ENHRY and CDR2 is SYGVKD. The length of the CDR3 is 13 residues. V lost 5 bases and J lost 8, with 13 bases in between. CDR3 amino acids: CAISIREDDEQFF. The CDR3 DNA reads TGTGCCATCAGTATCAGGGAAGACGATGAGCAGTTCTTC.

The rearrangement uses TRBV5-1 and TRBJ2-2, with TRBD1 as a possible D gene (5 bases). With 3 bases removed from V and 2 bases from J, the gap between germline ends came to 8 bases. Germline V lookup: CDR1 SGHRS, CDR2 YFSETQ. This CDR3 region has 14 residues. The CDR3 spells CASSSGANTGELFF. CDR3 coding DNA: TGCGCCAGCAGCTCTGGGGCAAACACCGGGGAGCTGTTTTTT.

In nucleotides, the CDR3 is TGTGCCAGCAGCCGAGCAGGGGGCGCCTATGGCTACACCTTC. Residues: CASSRAGGAYGYTF. The chain links TRBV7-8 to TRBJ1-2; the match to TRBD1 covers 8 bases. Germline V lookup: CDR1 SGHVS, CDR2 FQNEAQ. J was trimmed by 4 bases and V by 5 bases; bases with no gene match: 6. CDR3 length equals 14 residues.

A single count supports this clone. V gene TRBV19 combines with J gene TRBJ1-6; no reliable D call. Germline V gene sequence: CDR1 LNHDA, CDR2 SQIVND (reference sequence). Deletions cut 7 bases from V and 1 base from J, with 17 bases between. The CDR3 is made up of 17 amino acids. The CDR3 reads CASNDQVRTSYNSPLHF. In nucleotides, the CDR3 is TGTGCCAGTAATGACCAGGTCAGGACTTCCTATAATTCACCCCTCCACTTT.

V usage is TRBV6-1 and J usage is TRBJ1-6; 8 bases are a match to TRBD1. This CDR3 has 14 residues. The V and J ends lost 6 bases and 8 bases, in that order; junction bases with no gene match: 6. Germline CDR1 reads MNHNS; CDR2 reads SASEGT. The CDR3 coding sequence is TGTGCCAGCAGACTCGGACAGGGAGATTCACCCCTCCACTTT. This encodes CASRLGQGDSPLHF.

The CDR3 sequence: CASSPLGADLNTEAFF. CDR3 coding DNA: TGTGCCAGCAGCCCTCTGGGGGCAGATTTAAACACTGAAGCTTTCTTT. The rearrangement uses TRBV9 and TRBJ1-1, with D perhaps TRBD1 (6 bases). V lost 4 bases and J lost 2, with 18 bases in between. The CDR3 contains 16 residues. From germline, CDR1 is SGDLS and CDR2 YYNGEE.

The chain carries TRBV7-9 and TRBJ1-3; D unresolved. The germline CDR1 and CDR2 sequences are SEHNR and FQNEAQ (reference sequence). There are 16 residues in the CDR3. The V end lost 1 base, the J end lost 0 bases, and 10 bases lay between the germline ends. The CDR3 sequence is CASSLGQSNSGNTIYF. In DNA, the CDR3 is TGTGCCAGCAGCTTAGGGCAGTCCAACTCTGGAAACACCATATATTTT.

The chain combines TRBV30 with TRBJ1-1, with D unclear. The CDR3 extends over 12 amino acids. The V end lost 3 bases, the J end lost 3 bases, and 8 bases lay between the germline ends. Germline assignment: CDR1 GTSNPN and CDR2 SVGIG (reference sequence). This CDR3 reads CAWSAADTEAFF. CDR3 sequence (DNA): TGTGCCTGGAGCGCAGCGGACACTGAAGCTTTCTTT. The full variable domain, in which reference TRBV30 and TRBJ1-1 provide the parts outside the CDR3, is SQTIHQWPATLVQPVGSPLSLECTVEGTSNPNLYWYRQAAGRGLQLLFYSVGIGQISSEVPQNLSASRPQDRQFILSSKKLLLSDSGFYLCAWSAADTEAFFGQGTRLTVV.

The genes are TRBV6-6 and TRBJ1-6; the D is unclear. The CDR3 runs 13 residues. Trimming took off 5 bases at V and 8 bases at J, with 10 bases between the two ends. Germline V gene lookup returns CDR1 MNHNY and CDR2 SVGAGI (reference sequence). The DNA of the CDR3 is TGTGCCAGCAGTCATTATTCAGATTCACCCCTCCACTTT. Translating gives CASSHYSDSPLHF.

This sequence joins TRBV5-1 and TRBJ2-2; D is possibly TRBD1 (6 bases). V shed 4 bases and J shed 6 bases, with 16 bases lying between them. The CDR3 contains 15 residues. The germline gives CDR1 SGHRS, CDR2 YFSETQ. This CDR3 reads CASSVIQGSAGELFF. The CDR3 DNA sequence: TGCGCCAGCAGCGTGATACAGGGTTCGGCCGGGGAGCTGTTTTTT.

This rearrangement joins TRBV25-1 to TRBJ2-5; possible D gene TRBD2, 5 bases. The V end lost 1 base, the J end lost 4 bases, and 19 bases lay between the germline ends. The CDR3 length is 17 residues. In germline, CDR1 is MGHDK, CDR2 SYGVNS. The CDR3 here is CASSEFLPSSELETQYF. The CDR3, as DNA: TGTGCCAGCAGTGAATTCCTCCCTAGCTCTGAGTTAGAGACCCAGTACTTC.

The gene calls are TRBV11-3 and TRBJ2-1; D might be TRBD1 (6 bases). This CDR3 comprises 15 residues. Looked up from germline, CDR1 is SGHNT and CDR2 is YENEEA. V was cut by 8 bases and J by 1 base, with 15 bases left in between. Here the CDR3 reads CASGKQGRSYNEQFF. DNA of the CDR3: TGTGCCAGCGGAAAACAGGGAAGGTCCTACAATGAGCAGTTCTTC.

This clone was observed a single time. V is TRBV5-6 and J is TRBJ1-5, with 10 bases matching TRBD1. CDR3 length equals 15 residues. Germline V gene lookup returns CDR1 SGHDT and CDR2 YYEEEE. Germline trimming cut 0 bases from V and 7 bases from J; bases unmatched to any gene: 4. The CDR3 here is CASSLGQGAWQPQHF. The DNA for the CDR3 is TGTGCCAGCAGCTTGGGACAGGGGGCTTGGCAGCCCCAGCATTTT.

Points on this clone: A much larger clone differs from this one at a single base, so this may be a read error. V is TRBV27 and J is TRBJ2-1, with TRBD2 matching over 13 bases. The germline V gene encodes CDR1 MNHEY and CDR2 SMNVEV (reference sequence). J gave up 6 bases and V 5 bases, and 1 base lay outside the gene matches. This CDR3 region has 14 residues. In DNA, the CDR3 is TGTGCCAGCAGTCGGACTAGCGGGGGCAATGAGCAGTTCTTC. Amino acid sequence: CASSRTSGGNEQFF.

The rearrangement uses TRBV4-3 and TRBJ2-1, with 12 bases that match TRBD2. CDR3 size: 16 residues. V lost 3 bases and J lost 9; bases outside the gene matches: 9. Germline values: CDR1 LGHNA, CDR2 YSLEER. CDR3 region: CASSQTPSGGATEQFF. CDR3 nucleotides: TGCGCCAGCAGCCAGACTCCTAGCGGGGGGGCCACTGAGCAGTTCTTC.

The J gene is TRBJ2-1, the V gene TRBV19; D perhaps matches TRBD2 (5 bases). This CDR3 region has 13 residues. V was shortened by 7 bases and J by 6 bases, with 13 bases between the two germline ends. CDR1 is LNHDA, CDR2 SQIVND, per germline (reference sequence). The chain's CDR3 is CASKEGGGNEQFF. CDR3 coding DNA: TGTGCCAGTAAAGAGGGTGGTGGCAATGAGCAGTTCTTC.

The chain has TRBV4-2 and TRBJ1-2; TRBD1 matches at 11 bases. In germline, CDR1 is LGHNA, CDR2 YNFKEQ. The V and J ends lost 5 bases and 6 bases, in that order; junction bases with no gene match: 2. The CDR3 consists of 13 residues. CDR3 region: CASSAGQGDGYTF. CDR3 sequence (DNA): TGTGCCAGCAGCGCGGGACAGGGGGATGGCTACACCTTC.

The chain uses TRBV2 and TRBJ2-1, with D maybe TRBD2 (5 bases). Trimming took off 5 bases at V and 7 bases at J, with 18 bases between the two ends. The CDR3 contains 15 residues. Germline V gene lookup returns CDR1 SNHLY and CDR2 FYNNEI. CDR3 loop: CASSSSSRRTNEQFF. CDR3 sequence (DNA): TGTGCCAGCAGTTCCTCCTCGCGACGGACTAATGAGCAGTTCTTC.

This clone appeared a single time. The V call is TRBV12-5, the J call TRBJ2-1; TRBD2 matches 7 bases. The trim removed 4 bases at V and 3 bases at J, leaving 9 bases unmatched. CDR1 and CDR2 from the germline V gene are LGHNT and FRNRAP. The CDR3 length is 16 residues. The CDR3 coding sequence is TGTGCTAGTGGTTCCGGGGGGACTGGTGACTACAATGAGCAGTTCTTC. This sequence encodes CASGSGGTGDYNEQFF.

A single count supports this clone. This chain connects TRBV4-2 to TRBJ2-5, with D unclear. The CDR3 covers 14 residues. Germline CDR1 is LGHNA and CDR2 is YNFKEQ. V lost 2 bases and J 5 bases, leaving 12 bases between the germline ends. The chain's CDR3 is CASSQFQVKETQYF. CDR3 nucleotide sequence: TGTGCCAGCAGCCAATTTCAGGTTAAGGAGACCCAGTACTTC.

This CDR3 is CAWIPQVNYGYTF. Written as DNA, the CDR3 is TGTGCCTGGATTCCACAGGTTAACTATGGCTACACCTTC. V is TRBV30 and J is TRBJ1-2; tentative D call: TRBD1 (5 bases). Germline V gives CDR1 GTSNPN, CDR2 SVGIG (reference sequence). The CDR3 is 13 amino acids. V lost 4 bases and J 1 base, leaving 10 bases between the germline ends.

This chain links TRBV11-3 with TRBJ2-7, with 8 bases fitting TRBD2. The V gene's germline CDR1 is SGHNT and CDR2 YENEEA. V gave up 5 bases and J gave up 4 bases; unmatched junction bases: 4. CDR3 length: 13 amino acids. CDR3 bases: TGTGCCAGCAGCCTCGGCGGGGGGTACGAGCAGTACTTC. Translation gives CASSLGGGYEQYF.

The CDR3 is CASSLEGGLGNTIYF. CDR3 DNA sequence: TGTGCCAGCAGCTTGGAAGGGGGTCTTGGAAACACCATATATTTT. This chain links TRBV5-5 with TRBJ1-3; a weak D match, TRBD1 (6 bases). V gave up 0 bases and J gave up 3 bases, with 10 bases separating them. There are 15 residues in the CDR3. Germline V gives CDR1 SGHKS, CDR2 YYEKEE (reference sequence). The full variable domain, in which reference TRBV5-5 and TRBJ1-3 provide the parts outside the CDR3, is DAGVTQSPTHLIKTRGQQVTLRCSPISGHKSVSWYQQVLGQGPQFIFQYYEKEERGRGNFPDRFSARQFPNYSSELNVNALLLGDSALYLCASSLEGGLGNTIYFGEGSWLTVV.

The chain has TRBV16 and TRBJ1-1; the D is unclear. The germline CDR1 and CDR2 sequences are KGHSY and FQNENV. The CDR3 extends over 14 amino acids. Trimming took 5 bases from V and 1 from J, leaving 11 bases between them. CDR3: CASSLQFGNTEAFF. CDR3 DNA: TGTGCCAGCAGCTTACAATTTGGGAACACTGAAGCTTTCTTT. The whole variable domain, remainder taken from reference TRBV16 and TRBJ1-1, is GEEVAQTPKHLVRGEGQKAKLYCAPIKGHSYVFWYQQVLKNEFKFLISFQNENVFDETGMPKERFSAKCLPNSPCSLEIQATKLEDSAVYFCASSLQFGNTEAFFGQGTRLTVV.

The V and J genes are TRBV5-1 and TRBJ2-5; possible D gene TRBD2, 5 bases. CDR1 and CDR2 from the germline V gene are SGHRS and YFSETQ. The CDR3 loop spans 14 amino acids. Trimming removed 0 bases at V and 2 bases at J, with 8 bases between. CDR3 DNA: TGCGCCAGCAGCTTGGGGACTGCTCAAGAGACCCAGTACTTC. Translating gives CASSLGTAQETQYF. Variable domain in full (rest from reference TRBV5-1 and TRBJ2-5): KAGVTQTPRYLIKTRGQQVTLSCSPISGHRSVSWYQQTPGQGLQFLFEYFSETQRNKGNFPGRFSGRQFSNSRSEMNVSTLELGDSALYLCASSLGTAQETQYFGPGTRLLVL.

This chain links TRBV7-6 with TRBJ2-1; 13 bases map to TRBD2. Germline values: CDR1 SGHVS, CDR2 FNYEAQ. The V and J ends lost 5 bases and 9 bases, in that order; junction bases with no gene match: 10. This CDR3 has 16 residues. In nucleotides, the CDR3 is TGTGCCAGCAGCACTAGCGGGGGGGCCGGTCGAGCTGAGCAGTTCTTC. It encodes CASSTSGGAGRAEQFF. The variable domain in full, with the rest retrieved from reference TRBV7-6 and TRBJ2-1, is GAGVSQSPRYKVTKRGQDVALRCDPISGHVSLYWYRQALGQGPEFLTYFNYEAQQDKSGLPNDRFSAERPEGSISTLTIQRTEQRDSAMYRCASSTSGGAGRAEQFFGPGTRLTVL.

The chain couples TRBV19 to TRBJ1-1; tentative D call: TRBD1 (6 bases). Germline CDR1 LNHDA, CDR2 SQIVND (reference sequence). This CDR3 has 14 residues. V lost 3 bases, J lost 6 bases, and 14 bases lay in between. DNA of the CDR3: TGTGCCAGTAGTATGATCGCAGGGGCGGCTGAAGCTTTCTTT. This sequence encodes CASSMIAGAAEAFF.

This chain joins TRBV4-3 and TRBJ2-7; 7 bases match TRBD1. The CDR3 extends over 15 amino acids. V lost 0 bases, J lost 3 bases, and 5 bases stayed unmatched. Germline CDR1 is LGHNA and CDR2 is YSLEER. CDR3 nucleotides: TGCGCCAGCAGCCAAGATCCCGGGACAGTCTACGAGCAGTACTTC. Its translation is CASSQDPGTVYEQYF.

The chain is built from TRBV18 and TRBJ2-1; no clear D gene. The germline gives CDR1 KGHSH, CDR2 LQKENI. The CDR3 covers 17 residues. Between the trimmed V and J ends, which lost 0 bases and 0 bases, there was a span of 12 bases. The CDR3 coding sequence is TGTGCCAGCTCACCACCTTTTGCTGGTAGCTCCTACAATGAGCAGTTCTTC. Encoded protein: CASSPPFAGSSYNEQFF.

The CDR3 is CASSFGTQETQYF. CDR3 sequence (DNA): TGTGCCAGCAGCTTCGGGACTCAAGAGACCCAGTACTTC. The rearrangement joins TRBV7-2 to TRBJ2-5, with D possibly TRBD2 on 6 matching bases. CDR1 and CDR2 (germline): SGHTA, FQGNSA. The V gene lost 3 bases and the J gene lost 2 bases, with 7 bases spanning the gap. The CDR3 totals 13 residues.

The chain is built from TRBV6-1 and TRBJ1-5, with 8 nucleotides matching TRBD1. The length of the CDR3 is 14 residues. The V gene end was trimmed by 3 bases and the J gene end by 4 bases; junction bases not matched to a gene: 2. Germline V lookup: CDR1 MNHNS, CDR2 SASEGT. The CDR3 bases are TGTGCCAGCAGTGAGAACAGGGGGAATCAGCCCCAGCATTTT. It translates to CASSENRGNQPQHF.